The TCR beta chain described here comes from a study of T cell responses to AZD1222 COVID-19 vaccine. General study points: Spike as a whole was targeted by vaccine-associated CD4 TCRs, dominant at 160-218 and 743-854. Repertoire sampling happened only post peak T cell response.

Method: immunoSEQ multiplex PCR; TCRdb's copy keeps in-frame clones and lacks some. The sample lists some 86,000 clones, around 80% occurring once. CDR3 length equals 13 residues. Germline V gives CDR1 LNHDA, CDR2 SQIVND (reference sequence). Trimming took 6 bases from V and 8 from J, leaving 15 bases between them. As concerns this clone: Antigen: not known.

The chain employs TRBV19 and TRBJ2-3; D may be TRBD2 (5 bases). The source material was peripheral blood, sampled on day 0 of AZD1222 vaccination. The TCR sequence derives from an adult in good health. This chain's CDR3 is CASSPRTETTQYF. The CDR3 DNA follows: TGTGCCAGTAGCCCTAGGACTGAAACTACGCAGTATTTT.